This TCR beta chain comes out of a study of T-cell reconstitution after alpha-beta-depleted transplantation in children. This sample's TCRbeta library carried unique molecular identifier barcodes. MiXCR, run by TCRdb on the PCR reads, gives a single entry per CDR3 protein. The repertoire holds hundreds of thousands of distinct CDR3 sequences, with 12% as singletons. This clonotype was detected only a few times. Germline lookup yields CDR1 SQVTM and CDR2 ANQGSEA. With 8 bases clipped from V and 4 bases from J, the junction kept 13 bases outside the gene matches. The CDR3 runs to 15 residues. Material: PBMCs from the stem cell graft donor, obtained from the stem cell graft. The TCR originated in a human donor who donated a stem cell graft to a child with combined immunodeficiency. The chain recombines TRBV29-1 with TRBJ2-1; TRBD2 matches at 8 bases. CDR3 protein: CSSGPGTRRYNEQFF. CDR3 DNA: TGCAGCTCTGGGCCCGGGACTAGACGGTACAATGAGCAGTTCTTC.